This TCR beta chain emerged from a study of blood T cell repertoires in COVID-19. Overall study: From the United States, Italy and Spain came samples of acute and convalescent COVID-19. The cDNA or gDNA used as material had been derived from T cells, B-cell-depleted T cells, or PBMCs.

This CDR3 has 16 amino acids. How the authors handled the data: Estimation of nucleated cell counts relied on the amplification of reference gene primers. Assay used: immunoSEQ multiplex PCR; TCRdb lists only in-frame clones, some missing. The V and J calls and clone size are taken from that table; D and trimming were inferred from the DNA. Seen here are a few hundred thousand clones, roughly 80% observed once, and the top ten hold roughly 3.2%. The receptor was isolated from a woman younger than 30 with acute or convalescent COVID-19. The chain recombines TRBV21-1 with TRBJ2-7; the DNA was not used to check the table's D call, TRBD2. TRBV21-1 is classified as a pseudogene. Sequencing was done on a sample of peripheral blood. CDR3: CASSKFCWRARYEQYF. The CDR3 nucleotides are TGTGCCAGCAGCAAGTTTTGTTGGCGGGCCCGGTACGAGCAGTACTTC.